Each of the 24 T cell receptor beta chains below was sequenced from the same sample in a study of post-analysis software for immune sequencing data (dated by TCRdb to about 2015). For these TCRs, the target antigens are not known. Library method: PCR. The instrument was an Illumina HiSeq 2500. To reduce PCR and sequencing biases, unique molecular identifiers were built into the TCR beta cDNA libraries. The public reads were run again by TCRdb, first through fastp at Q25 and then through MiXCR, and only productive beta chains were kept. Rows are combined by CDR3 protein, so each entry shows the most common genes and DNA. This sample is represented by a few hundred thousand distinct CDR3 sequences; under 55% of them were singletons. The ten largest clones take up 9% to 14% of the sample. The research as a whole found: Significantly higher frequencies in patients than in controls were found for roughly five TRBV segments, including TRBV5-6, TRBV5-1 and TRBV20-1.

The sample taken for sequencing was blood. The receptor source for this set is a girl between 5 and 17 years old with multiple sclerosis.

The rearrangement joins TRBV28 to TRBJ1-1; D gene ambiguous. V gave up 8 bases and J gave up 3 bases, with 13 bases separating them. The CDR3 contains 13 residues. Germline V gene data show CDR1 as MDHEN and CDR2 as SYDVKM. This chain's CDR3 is CASRQGWDTEAFF. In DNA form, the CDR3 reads TGTGCCAGCCGTCAAGGGTGGGACACTGAAGCTTTCTTT. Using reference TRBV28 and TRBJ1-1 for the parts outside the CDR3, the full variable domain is DVKVTQSSRYLVKRTGEKVFLECVQDMDHENMFWYRQDPGLGLRLIYFSYDVKMKEKGDIPEGYSVSREKKERFSLILESASTNQTSMYLCASRQGWDTEAFFGQGTRLTVV.

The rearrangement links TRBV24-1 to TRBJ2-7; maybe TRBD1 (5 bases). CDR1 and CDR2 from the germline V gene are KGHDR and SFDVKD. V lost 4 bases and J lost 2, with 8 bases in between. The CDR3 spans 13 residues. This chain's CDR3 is CATSETETYEQYF. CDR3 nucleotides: TGTGCCACCAGTGAGACAGAAACCTACGAGCAGTACTTC.

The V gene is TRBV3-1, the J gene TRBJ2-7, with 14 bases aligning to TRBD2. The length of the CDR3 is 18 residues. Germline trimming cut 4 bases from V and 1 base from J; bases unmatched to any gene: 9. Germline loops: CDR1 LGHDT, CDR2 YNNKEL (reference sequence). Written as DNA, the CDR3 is TGTGCCAGCAGCCGAGGACTAGCGGGAGGTTTCACTTCCTACGAGCAGTACTTC. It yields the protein CASSRGLAGGFTSYEQYF.

In DNA, the CDR3 is TGCGCCAGCAGCCAAGATCATGGGGGGTCACCCCTCCACTTT. It encodes CASSQDHGGSPLHF. The V gene is TRBV4-1, the J gene TRBJ1-6; D possibly corresponds to TRBD1 (5 bases). The length of the CDR3 is 14 residues. Trimming removed 0 bases from V and 10 bases from J, with 10 bases in between. Germline V gene data show CDR1 as MGHRA and CDR2 as YSYEKL.

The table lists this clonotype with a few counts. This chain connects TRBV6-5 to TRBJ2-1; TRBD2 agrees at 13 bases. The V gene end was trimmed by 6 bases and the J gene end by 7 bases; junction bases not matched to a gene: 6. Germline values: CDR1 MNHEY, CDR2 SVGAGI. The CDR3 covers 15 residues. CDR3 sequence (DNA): TGTGCCAGCAGAATACTAGCGGGAGGGGGGAATGAGCAGTTCTTC. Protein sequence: CASRILAGGGNEQFF.

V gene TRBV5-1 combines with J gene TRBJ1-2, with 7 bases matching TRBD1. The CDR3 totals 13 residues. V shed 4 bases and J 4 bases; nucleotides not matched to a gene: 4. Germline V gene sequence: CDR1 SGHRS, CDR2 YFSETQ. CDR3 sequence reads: CASSRDRTYGYTF. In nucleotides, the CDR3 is TGCGCCAGCAGCAGGGACAGAACCTATGGCTACACCTTC.

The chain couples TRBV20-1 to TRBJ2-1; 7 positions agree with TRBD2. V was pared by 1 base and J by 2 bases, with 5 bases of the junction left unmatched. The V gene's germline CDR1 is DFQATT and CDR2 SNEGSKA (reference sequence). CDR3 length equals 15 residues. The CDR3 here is CSARAPSGTYNEQFF. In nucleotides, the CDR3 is TGCAGTGCTAGAGCCCCTAGCGGCACCTACAATGAGCAGTTCTTC.

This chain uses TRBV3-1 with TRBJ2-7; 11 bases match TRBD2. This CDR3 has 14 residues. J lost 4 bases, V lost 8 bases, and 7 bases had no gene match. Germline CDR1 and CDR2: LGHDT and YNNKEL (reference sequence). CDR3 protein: CASVPSGRTYEQYF. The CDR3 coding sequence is TGTGCCAGCGTCCCTAGCGGGAGGACTTACGAGCAGTACTTC.

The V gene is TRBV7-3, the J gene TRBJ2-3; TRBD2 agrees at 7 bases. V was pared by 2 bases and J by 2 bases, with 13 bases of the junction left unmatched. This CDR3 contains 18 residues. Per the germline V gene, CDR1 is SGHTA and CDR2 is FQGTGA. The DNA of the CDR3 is TGTGCCAGCAGCTTAGGTGGAGCGGCGGGAGTAGTCACAGATACGCAGTATTTT. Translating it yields CASSLGGAAGVVTDTQYF.

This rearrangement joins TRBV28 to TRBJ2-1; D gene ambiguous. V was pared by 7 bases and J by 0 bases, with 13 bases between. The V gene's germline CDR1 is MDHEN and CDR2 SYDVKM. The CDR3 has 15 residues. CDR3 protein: CASTSGRSSYNEQFF. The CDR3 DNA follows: TGTGCCAGCACCTCAGGCCGTAGCTCCTACAATGAGCAGTTCTTC. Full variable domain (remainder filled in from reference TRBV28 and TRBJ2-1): DVKVTQSSRYLVKRTGEKVFLECVQDMDHENMFWYRQDPGLGLRLIYFSYDVKMKEKGDIPEGYSVSREKKERFSLILESASTNQTSMYLCASTSGRSSYNEQFFGPGTRLTVL.

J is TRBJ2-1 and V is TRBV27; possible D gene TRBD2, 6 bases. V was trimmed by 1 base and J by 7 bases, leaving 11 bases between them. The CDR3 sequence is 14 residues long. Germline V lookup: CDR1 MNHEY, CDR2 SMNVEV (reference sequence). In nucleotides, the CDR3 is TGTGCCAGCAGTTTATATCGGGAGAAGAATGAGCAGTTCTTC. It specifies CASSLYREKNEQFF.

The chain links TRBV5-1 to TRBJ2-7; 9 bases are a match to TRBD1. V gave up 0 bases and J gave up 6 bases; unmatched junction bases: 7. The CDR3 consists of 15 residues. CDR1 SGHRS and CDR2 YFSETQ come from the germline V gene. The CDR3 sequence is CASSLAQDRGGEQYF. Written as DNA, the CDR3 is TGCGCCAGCAGCTTGGCCCAGGACAGGGGTGGCGAGCAGTACTTC.

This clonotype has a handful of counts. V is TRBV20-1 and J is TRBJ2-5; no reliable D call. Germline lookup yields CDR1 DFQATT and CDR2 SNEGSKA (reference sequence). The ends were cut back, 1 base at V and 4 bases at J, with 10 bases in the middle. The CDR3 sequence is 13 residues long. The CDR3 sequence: CSARAGQVETQYF. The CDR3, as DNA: TGCAGTGCTAGAGCTGGGCAGGTAGAGACCCAGTACTTC.

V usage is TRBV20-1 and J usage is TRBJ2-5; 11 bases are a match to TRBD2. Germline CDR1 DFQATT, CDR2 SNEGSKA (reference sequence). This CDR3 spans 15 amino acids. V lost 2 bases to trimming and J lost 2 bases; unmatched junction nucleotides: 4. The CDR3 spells CSARRTSGFQETQYF. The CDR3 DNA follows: TGCAGTGCTAGAAGGACTAGCGGGTTTCAAGAGACCCAGTACTTC.

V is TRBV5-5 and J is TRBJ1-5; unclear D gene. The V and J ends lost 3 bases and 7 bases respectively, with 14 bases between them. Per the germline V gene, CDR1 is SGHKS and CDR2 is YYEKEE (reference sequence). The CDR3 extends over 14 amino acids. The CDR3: CASSSLGSGQPQHF. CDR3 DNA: TGTGCCAGCAGCTCCCTGGGGAGTGGGCAGCCCCAGCATTTT.

The CDR3, as DNA: TGCAGCGTGGCCGGACAGGGCAACTACGAGCAGTACTTC. Translated, it gives CSVAGQGNYEQYF. V gene TRBV29-1 combines with J gene TRBJ2-7; 8 positions agree with TRBD1. This CDR3 has 13 residues. Germline CDR1 reads SQVTM; CDR2 reads ANQGSEA. The J segment lost 3 bases and the V segment lost 6 bases, leaving 7 bases of the junction unmatched.

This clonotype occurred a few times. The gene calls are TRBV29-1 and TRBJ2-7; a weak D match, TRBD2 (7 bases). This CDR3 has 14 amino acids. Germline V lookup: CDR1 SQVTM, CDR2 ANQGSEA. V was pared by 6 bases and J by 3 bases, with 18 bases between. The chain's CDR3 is CSVRGGLSRYEQYF. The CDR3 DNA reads TGCAGCGTGAGGGGGGGACTTAGCCGCTACGAGCAGTACTTC.

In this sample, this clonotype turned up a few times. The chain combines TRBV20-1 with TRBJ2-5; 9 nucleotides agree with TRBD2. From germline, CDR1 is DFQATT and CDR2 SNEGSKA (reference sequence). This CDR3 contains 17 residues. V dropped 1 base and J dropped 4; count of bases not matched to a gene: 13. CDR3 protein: CSARAGGGSGRIETQYF. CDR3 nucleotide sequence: TGCAGTGCTAGAGCAGGGGGGGGAAGCGGGAGGATAGAGACCCAGTACTTC.

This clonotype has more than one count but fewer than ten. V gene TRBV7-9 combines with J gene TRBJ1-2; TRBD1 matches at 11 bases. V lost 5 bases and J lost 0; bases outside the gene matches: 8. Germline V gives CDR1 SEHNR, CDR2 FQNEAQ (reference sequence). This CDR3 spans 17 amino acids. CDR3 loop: CASSIWTGGASNYGYTF. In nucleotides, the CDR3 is TGTGCCAGCAGCATATGGACAGGGGGCGCCTCTAACTATGGCTACACCTTC. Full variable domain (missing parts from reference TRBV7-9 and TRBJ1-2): DTGVSQNPRHKITKRGQNVTFRCDPISEHNRLYWYRQTLGQGPEFLTYFQNEAQLEKSRLLSDRFSAERPKGSFSTLEIQRTEQGDSAMYLCASSIWTGGASNYGYTFGSGTRLTVV.

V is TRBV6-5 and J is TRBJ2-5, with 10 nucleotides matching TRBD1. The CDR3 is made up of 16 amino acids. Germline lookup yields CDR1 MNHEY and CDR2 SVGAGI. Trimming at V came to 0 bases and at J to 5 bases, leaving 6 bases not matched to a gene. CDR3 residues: CASSYSRQGAGETQYF. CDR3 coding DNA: TGTGCCAGCAGTTACTCGCGACAGGGGGCGGGGGAGACCCAGTACTTC.

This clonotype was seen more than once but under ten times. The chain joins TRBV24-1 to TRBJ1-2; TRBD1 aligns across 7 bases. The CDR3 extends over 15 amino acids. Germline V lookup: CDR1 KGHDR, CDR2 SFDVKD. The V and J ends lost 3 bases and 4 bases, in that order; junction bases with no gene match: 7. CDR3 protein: CATSDPGQSLYGYTF. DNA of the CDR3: TGTGCCACCAGTGATCCGGGACAGAGCCTCTATGGCTACACCTTC.

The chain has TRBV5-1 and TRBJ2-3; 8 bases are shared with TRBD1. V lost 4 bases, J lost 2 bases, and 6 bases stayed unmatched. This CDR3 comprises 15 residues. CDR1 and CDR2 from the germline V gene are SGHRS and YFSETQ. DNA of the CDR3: TGCGCCAGCAGCCCGGGACAGGTTTCCACAGATACGCAGTATTTT. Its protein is CASSPGQVSTDTQYF.

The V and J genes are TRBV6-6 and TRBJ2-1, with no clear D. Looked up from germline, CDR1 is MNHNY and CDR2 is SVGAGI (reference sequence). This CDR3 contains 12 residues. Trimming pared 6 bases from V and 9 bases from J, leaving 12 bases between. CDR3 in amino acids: CASSYGALEQFF. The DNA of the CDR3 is TGTGCCAGCAGCTACGGAGCGCTTGAGCAGTTCTTC.

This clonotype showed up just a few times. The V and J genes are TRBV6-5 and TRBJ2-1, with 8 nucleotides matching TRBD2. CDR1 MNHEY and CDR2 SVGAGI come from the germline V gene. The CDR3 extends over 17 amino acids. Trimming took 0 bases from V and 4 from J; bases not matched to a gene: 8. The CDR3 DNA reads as TGTGCCAGCAGTTACTCGGGGCTAGCGGGCGAATACAATGAGCAGTTCTTC. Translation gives CASSYSGLAGEYNEQFF.